What follows is one T cell receptor (beta chain) and its context. This specimen belongs to a study of blood T cell repertoires in COVID-19. At the level of the study: Researchers got acute and convalescent COVID-19 samples from the United States, Italy and Spain.

TCRdb keeps only in-frame clones here, not all; method: immunoSEQ multiplex PCR. There are roughly 57,000 clones in the sample; about four fifths occur only once, and 15% to 20% lies in the top ten. V was trimmed by 6 bases and J by 7 bases, leaving 15 bases between them. Germline V gene lookup returns CDR1 SGHAT and CDR2 FQNNGV. The CDR3 totals 13 residues. This chain links TRBV11-2 with TRBJ1-1; D is unresolved. The TCR originated in a man aged 30 to 39 with COVID-19, enrolled during active disease. Specimen: peripheral blood. DNA for the CDR3: TGTGCCAGCAGACTCGAGGGATTATTTGAAGCTTTCTTT. Translating it yields CASRLEGLFEAFF.